The 30 T cell receptor beta chains listed next were all sequenced from one sample in a study of shared clonotypes between healthy human individuals. Naive CD8 isolation took CD45RO-negative cells positively selected for CCR7 and excluded terminally differentiated effector memory CD45RA+ cells. The table came from immunoSEQ multiplex PCR; TCRdb's copy has only in-frame clones and leaves some out. Here the sample spans a few hundred thousand clones, around 95% being singletons. Sequencing was done on a sample of naive CD8+ T cells sorted from blood. These receptors originate from a woman in her 30s in good health.

The chain is built from TRBV11-2 and TRBJ2-7, with TRBD2 matching over 9 bases. CDR1 is SGHAT and CDR2 is FQNNGV in the germline V gene. The CDR3 spans 15 residues. Trimming removed 0 bases from V and 2 bases from J; junction bases left unmatched: 2. CDR3 in DNA: TGTGCCAGCAGCTTAGAGGGACTAGCAACCTACGAGCAGTACTTC. Protein: CASSLEGLATYEQYF.

V is TRBV4-1 and J is TRBJ2-5; 8 bases align to TRBD2. Germline V gene lookup returns CDR1 MGHRA and CDR2 YSYEKL. The J segment lost 4 bases and the V segment lost 4 bases, leaving 8 bases of the junction unmatched. The CDR3 loop spans 15 amino acids. CDR3 nucleotide sequence: TGCGCCAGCAGCCCCCGGGGGGGGGCGTTAGAGACCCAGTACTTC. Residues: CASSPRGGALETQYF.

The chain couples TRBV6-5 to TRBJ2-5, with 10 bases aligning to TRBD1. The CDR3 totals 15 residues. The junction had 5 bases not matched to a gene; V was cut back by 5 bases and J by 2 bases. Germline loops: CDR1 MNHEY, CDR2 SVGAGI. In DNA, the CDR3 is TGTGCCAGCAGTACCCGGGACAGGGGTCAAGAGACCCAGTACTTC. Amino acid sequence: CASSTRDRGQETQYF.

The chain couples TRBV2 to TRBJ2-2, with 7 bases fitting TRBD1. Germline trimming cut 6 bases from V and 4 bases from J; bases unmatched to any gene: 2. The CDR3 consists of 13 residues. CDR1 SNHLY and CDR2 FYNNEI come from the germline V gene. Here the CDR3 DNA reads TGTGCCAGCAGGTACAGGGGCACCGGGGAGCTGTTTTTT. Residues: CASRYRGTGELFF. Variable domain in full (rest from reference TRBV2 and TRBJ2-2): EPEVTQTPSHQVTQMGQEVILRCVPISNHLYFYWYRQILGQKVEFLVSFYNNEISEKSEIFDDQFSVERPDGSNFTLKIRSTKLEDSAMYFCASRYRGTGELFFGEGSRLTVL.

The CDR3 sequence: CASSPRGARLNTEAFF. The CDR3 bases are TGTGCCAGTAGTCCTCGCGGGGCGAGGTTGAACACTGAAGCTTTCTTT. The chain uses TRBV19 and TRBJ1-1; a weak D match, TRBD1 (5 bases). V was cut by 5 bases and J by 0 bases, with 16 bases left in between. Germline V CDR1 and CDR2: LNHDA, SQIVND (reference sequence). CDR3 length: 16 amino acids.

The chain uses TRBV7-9 and TRBJ2-4, with a possible D match to TRBD1 (5 bases). Germline CDR1 SEHNR, CDR2 FQNEAQ (reference sequence). This CDR3 region has 15 residues. Trimming took off 3 bases at V and 0 bases at J, with 9 bases between the two ends. The CDR3 reads CASSFTGLAKNIQYF. DNA of the CDR3: TGTGCCAGCAGCTTCACAGGCCTAGCCAAAAACATTCAGTACTTC. Combining the CDR3 with reference TRBV7-9 and TRBJ2-4 gives the whole variable domain DTGVSQNPRHKITKRGQNVTFRCDPISEHNRLYWYRQTLGQGPEFLTYFQNEAQLEKSRLLSDRFSAERPKGSFSTLEIQRTEQGDSAMYLCASSFTGLAKNIQYFGAGTRLSVL.

This chain connects TRBV19 to TRBJ2-1; D unresolved. Germline CDR1 is LNHDA and CDR2 is SQIVND (reference sequence). The length of the CDR3 is 15 residues. V lost 5 bases, J lost 3 bases, and 14 bases lay in between. As DNA, the CDR3 is TGTGCCAGTAGTCGTAATCCCACGGGCTACAATGAGCAGTTCTTC. Translating it yields CASSRNPTGYNEQFF.

The chain has TRBV27 and TRBJ2-5; possibly TRBD2 for D (6 bases). CDR1 and CDR2 (germline): MNHEY, SMNVEV (reference sequence). The CDR3 runs to 15 residues. V lost 3 bases and J 1 base, leaving 12 bases between the germline ends. CDR3 nucleotides: TGTGCCAGCAGTTTTGGAGGGGCCGTCCAAGAGACCCAGTACTTC. As protein: CASSFGGAVQETQYF.

The chain recombines TRBV5-1 with TRBJ2-5; 12 bases agree with TRBD1. From germline, CDR1 is SGHRS and CDR2 YFSETQ. CDR3 length: 17 residues. Losses at the gene ends were 4 bases for V and 3 bases for J; bases not matched to a gene: 10. CDR3 region: CASSLMGTGGLEETQYF. CDR3 DNA sequence: TGCGCCAGCAGCCTGATGGGGACAGGGGGCCTGGAAGAGACCCAGTACTTC.

As DNA, the CDR3 is TGTGCCAGCAGCCAGCCCTTGGAGGAGACCCAGTACTTC. The encoded protein is CASSQPLEETQYF. The V gene is TRBV16, the J gene TRBJ2-5; unclear D gene. V was pared by 3 bases and J by 5 bases, with 10 bases between. This CDR3 comprises 13 residues. Germline V gives CDR1 KGHSY, CDR2 FQNENV.

The chain couples TRBV7-3 to TRBJ2-2; D remains unclear. CDR3 length: 13 residues. The ends were cut back, 4 bases at V and 6 bases at J, with 9 bases in the middle. Germline assignment: CDR1 SGHTA and CDR2 FQGTGA. The CDR3 protein is CASSSQMSGELFF. DNA of the CDR3: TGTGCCAGCAGCTCGCAGATGTCCGGGGAGCTGTTTTTT.

This clone was seen only once. The sample has other DNA sequences that encode this CDR3 too. The rearrangement links TRBV27 to TRBJ1-2; 7 positions match TRBD1. Germline CDR1 is MNHEY and CDR2 is SMNVEV (reference sequence). The CDR3 spans 12 residues. Trimming removed 5 bases from V and 8 bases from J; junction bases left unmatched: 5. CDR3 bases: TGTGCCAGCAGTCCAGGGGGGTACGGCTACACCTTC. Translating it yields CASSPGGYGYTF.

This clone has only one observation. This sequence joins TRBV2 and TRBJ2-5, with no clear D. V lost 6 bases, J lost 11 bases, and 16 bases lay in between. CDR1 is SNHLY, CDR2 FYNNEI, per germline. The CDR3 is made up of 12 amino acids. CDR3 nucleotides: TGTGCCAGCAGCTACATGGGTCAGGAGCAGTACTTC. Translated: CASSYMGQEQYF. Filled out from reference TRBV2 and TRBJ2-5, the complete variable domain reads EPEVTQTPSHQVTQMGQEVILRCVPISNHLYFYWYRQILGQKVEFLVSFYNNEISEKSEIFDDQFSVERPDGSNFTLKIRSTKLEDSAMYFCASSYMGQEQYFGPGTRLLVL.

DNA of the CDR3: TGCGCCAGCAGCCAAGTCGGCGGGATGGGGAACGAGCAGTACTTC. Amino acid sequence: CASSQVGGMGNEQYF. The chain has TRBV4-1 and TRBJ2-7; maybe TRBD2 (6 bases). The germline V gene has CDR1 MGHRA and CDR2 YSYEKL. CDR3 length: 15 amino acids. V gave up 1 base and J gave up 5 bases, with 15 bases separating them.

The V gene is TRBV9, the J gene TRBJ2-2; perhaps TRBD2 as D (6 bases). The CDR3 has 15 amino acids. Germline CDR1 reads SGDLS; CDR2 reads YYNGEE. V was shortened by 4 bases and J by 4 bases, with 14 bases between the two germline ends. CDR3 in DNA: TGTGCCAGCAGCCCTCAGCGGGTCCGCACCGGGGAGCTGTTTTTT. Translating it yields CASSPQRVRTGELFF.

This clone has a single count. This rearrangement joins TRBV9 to TRBJ2-3, with D perhaps assigned TRBD1 or TRBD2 (5 bases each). V lost 0 bases and J 7 bases, leaving 12 bases between the germline ends. The germline V gene encodes CDR1 SGDLS and CDR2 YYNGEE. The CDR3 spans 14 residues. The CDR3 DNA follows: TGTGCCAGCAGCGTAGCTGTCGGGACCCATACGCAGTATTTT. Protein sequence: CASSVAVGTHTQYF.

This chain uses TRBV27 with TRBJ2-2; 9 positions agree with TRBD1. This CDR3 is built from 12 residues. Germline trimming cut 7 bases from V and 10 bases from J; bases unmatched to any gene: 4. From germline, CDR1 is MNHEY and CDR2 SMNVEV (reference sequence). The CDR3 here is CASTTGGLELFF. CDR3 sequence (DNA): TGTGCCAGCACCACAGGGGGCTTGGAGCTGTTTTTT.

The V gene is TRBV2, the J gene TRBJ2-7; 8 positions agree with TRBD2. Germline V gives CDR1 SNHLY, CDR2 FYNNEI. The CDR3 runs to 14 residues. J lost 6 bases, V lost 8 bases, and 12 bases had no gene match. CDR3 sequence reads: CASGYSGKTSEQYF. In DNA form, the CDR3 reads TGTGCCAGCGGATATAGCGGGAAGACCTCCGAGCAGTACTTC.

This chain links TRBV27 with TRBJ1-2; perhaps TRBD1 as D (5 bases). V gave up 7 bases and J gave up 6 bases, with 27 bases separating them. The CDR3 is 17 residues long. Germline CDR1 is MNHEY and CDR2 is SMNVEV (reference sequence). CDR3 DNA sequence: TGTGCCAGCACCCATAGGGGTCCGACACCTAATACCGATGGCTACACCTTC. It yields the protein CASTHRGPTPNTDGYTF.

This chain links TRBV14 with TRBJ2-7; TRBD1 might be the D (6 bases). This CDR3 spans 13 amino acids. Trimming removed 1 base at V and 7 bases at J, with 11 bases between. Looked up from germline, CDR1 is SGHDN and CDR2 is FVKESK. CDR3 amino acids: CASSQARGSEQYF. The CDR3 bases are TGTGCCAGCAGCCAAGCCAGGGGTAGTGAGCAGTACTTC. Supplemented by reference TRBV14 and TRBJ2-7, the full variable domain reads EAGVTQFPSHSVIEKGQTVTLRCDPISGHDNLYWYRRVMGKEIKFLLHFVKESKQDESGMPNNRFLAERTGGTYSTLKVQPAELEDSGVYFCASSQARGSEQYFGPGTRLTVT.

The J gene is TRBJ2-3, the V gene TRBV15; possible D gene TRBD2, 6 bases. The germline V gene has CDR1 LNHNV and CDR2 YYDKDF (reference sequence). V lost 2 bases to trimming and J lost 0 bases, with 21 bases between them. CDR3 length: 19 amino acids. CDR3 in DNA: TGTGCCACCAGCAGACGGCGGGGTTGGGCTCGGATAAGCACAGATACGCAGTATTTT. This gives the protein CATSRRRGWARISTDTQYF.

The chain links TRBV10-3 to TRBJ1-2, with a possible D match to TRBD1 (5 bases). The V and J ends lost 2 bases and 1 base respectively, with 20 bases between them. Germline V CDR1 and CDR2: ENHRY, SYGVKD. The CDR3 sequence is 18 residues long. The CDR3 protein is CAISEPKLQVNFNYGYTF. CDR3 in DNA: TGTGCCATCAGTGAGCCCAAACTACAGGTGAACTTTAACTATGGCTACACCTTC.

The CDR3 DNA reads as TGCGCCAGCAGCCTAACAGGATCCTCCTACGAGCAGTACTTC. Its translation is CASSLTGSSYEQYF. The chain joins TRBV4-1 to TRBJ2-7, with D possibly matching TRBD1 (5 bases). V lost 4 bases and J lost 0, with 10 bases in between. Germline CDR1 is MGHRA and CDR2 is YSYEKL. The CDR3 covers 14 residues.

The V gene is TRBV5-1, the J gene TRBJ2-1; possible D gene TRBD1, 6 bases. V lost 1 base and J 10 bases, leaving 21 bases between the germline ends. CDR1 and CDR2 (germline): SGHRS, YFSETQ. The CDR3 contains 16 residues. Here the CDR3 DNA reads TGCGCCAGCAGCTTGAGTACAAGGGGGTATTCCAGGGAGCAGTTCTTC. Its protein is CASSLSTRGYSREQFF.

V is TRBV27 and J is TRBJ2-3; TRBD1 or TRBD2 may be the D gene (7 bases each). V lost 7 bases and J 5 bases, leaving 22 bases between the germline ends. Germline-derived CDR1 and CDR2 are MNHEY and SMNVEV (reference sequence). The CDR3 consists of 16 residues. CDR3 DNA: TGTGCCAGCACCCTTGGGGGCAGGGGGAGGGAAGATACGCAGTATTTT. Encoded protein: CASTLGGRGREDTQYF.

The chain carries TRBV5-1 and TRBJ2-7; the D is unclear. The germline CDR1 and CDR2 sequences are SGHRS and YFSETQ. V was cut by 4 bases and J by 5 bases, with 19 bases left in between. The length of the CDR3 is 15 residues. The CDR3 bases are TGCGCCAGCAGCCACAGTTTTCTCGGGTTGAACGAGCAGTACTTC. It translates to CASSHSFLGLNEQYF.

The chain joins TRBV14 to TRBJ2-5; D ambiguous. Trimming removed 1 base from V and 4 bases from J, with 7 bases in between. The germline CDR1 and CDR2 sequences are SGHDN and FVKESK. This CDR3 has 13 amino acids. The CDR3 DNA reads as TGTGCCAGCAGCCAAGCACCGTCAGAGACCCAGTACTTC. This gives the protein CASSQAPSETQYF.

The CDR3: CASSLGVSGYEQYF. The CDR3 DNA reads TGTGCCAGCAGCCTAGGGGTTAGCGGATACGAGCAGTACTTC. This chain uses TRBV11-2 with TRBJ2-7, with D possibly TRBD2 on 6 matching bases. V was clipped by 5 bases and J by 4 bases, with 15 bases between them. Germline V gene lookup returns CDR1 SGHAT and CDR2 FQNNGV. The CDR3 spans 14 residues.

V is TRBV15 and J is TRBJ2-7; 10 positions match TRBD2. Germline values: CDR1 LNHNV, CDR2 YYDKDF (reference sequence). This CDR3 spans 13 amino acids. The V and J ends lost 6 bases and 5 bases, in that order; junction bases with no gene match: 4. CDR3 bases: TGTGCCACCAGTGGCCTAGCGGGAGACGAGCAGTACTTC. It encodes CATSGLAGDEQYF.

The chain recombines TRBV15 with TRBJ1-1; a weak D match, TRBD1 (5 bases). The V and J ends lost 0 bases and 1 base respectively, with 15 bases between them. The CDR3 contains 17 residues. Germline CDR1 LNHNV, CDR2 YYDKDF (reference sequence). This chain's CDR3 is CATSREGGEDPNTEAFF. Here the CDR3 DNA reads TGTGCCACCAGCAGAGAGGGGGGGGAGGACCCGAACACTGAAGCTTTCTTT.